Described below is a single T cell receptor (beta chain) sequence and its context. As yet, its antigen is unknown. A junction end diverges from the germline sequence, so it may reflect a read error. The data were taken from a study of T cell repertoires in cytomegalovirus infection. Notes on the study in general: Summed public TCR beta family frequency identified CMV carriers bearing the relevant HLA.

This CDR3 region has 15 residues. The germline CDR1 and CDR2 sequences are SGHAT and FQNNGV. Via MiXCR, TCRdb re-called the reads, giving one row per CDR3 protein. The data show approximately 190,000 distinct CDR3 sequences, about 30% seen once. The specimen was PBMCs. The receptor comes from a human donor in good health (CMV status not recorded). Some clones in this sample may be carry-over from other donors' samples. The rearrangement links TRBV11-2 to TRBJ2-5; the match to TRBD1 covers 7 bases. CDR3 in amino acids: CASTLRTGWRETQYF. CDR3 nucleotides: TGTGCCAGCACCTTACGGACAGGTTGGAGGGAGACCCAGTACTTC.